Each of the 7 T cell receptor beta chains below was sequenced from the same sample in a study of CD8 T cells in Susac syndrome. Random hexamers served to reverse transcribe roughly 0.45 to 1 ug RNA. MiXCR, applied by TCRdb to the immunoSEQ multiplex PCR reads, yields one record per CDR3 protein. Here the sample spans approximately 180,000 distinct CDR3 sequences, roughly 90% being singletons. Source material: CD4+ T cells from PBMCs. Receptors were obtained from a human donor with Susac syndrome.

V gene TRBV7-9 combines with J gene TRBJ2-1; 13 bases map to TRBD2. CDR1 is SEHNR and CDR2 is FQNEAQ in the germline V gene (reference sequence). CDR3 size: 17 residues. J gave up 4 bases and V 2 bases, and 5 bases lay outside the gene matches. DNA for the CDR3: TGTGCCAGCAGCTTATACGGGACTAGCGGGGTTTACAATGAGCAGTTCTTC. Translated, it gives CASSLYGTSGVYNEQFF.

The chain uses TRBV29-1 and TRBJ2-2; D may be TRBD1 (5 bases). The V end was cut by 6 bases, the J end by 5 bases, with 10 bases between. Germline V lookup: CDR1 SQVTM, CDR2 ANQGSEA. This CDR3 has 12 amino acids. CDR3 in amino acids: CSVTRQTGELFF. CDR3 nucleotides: TGCAGCGTAACAAGACAGACCGGGGAGCTGTTTTTT.

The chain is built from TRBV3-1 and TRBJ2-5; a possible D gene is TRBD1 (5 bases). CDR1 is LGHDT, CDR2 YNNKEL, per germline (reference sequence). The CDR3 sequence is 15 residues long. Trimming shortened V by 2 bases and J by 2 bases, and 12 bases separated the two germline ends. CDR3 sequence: CASSQIATEQETQYF. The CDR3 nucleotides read TGTGCCAGCAGCCAAATTGCGACAGAACAAGAGACCCAGTACTTC.

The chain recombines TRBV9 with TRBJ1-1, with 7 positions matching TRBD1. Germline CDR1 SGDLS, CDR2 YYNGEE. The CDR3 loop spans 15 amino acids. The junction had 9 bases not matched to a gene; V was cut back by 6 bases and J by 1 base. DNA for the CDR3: TGTGCCAGCACCACCGGAGAGGGGGCGAACACTGAAGCTTTCTTT. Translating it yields CASTTGEGANTEAFF.

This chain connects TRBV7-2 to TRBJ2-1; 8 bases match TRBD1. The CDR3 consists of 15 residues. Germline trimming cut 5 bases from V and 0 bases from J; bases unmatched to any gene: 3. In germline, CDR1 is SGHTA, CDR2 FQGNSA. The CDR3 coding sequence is TGTGCCAGCAGCCCTGACAGGGGCTCCTACAATGAGCAGTTCTTC. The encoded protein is CASSPDRGSYNEQFF.

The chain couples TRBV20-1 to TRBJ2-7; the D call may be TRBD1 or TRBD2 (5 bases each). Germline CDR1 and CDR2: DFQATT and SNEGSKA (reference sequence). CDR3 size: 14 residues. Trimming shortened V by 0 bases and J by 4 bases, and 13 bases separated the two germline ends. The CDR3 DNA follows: TGCAGTGCTAGAGAGGACCGTGGGGGTTACGAGCAGTACTTC. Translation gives CSAREDRGGYEQYF.

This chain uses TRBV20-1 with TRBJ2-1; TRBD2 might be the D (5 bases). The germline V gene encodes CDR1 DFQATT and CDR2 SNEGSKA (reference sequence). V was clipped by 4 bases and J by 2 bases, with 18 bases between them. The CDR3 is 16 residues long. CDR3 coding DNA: TGCAGTGCTATGGAAGCTTCGGGGAGAACCTACAATGAGCAGTTCTTC. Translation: CSAMEASGRTYNEQFF.